This record covers a single T cell receptor beta chain. No antigen is known for it. One base away there is no much larger clone; base qualities are not given. For this chain, trimming is 2 bases at the V end and 2 bases at the J end, and the number of junction bases without a gene match is 17. CDR3 length: 21 amino acids, cysteine to phenylalanine. CDR3 DNA is the only sequence kept; it has 63 bases, read in frame from the first base. According to the germline V gene, CDR1 reads SGHVS and CDR2 reads FQNEAQ. The record originates from a study of T cell responses to AZD1222 COVID-19 vaccine (dated by TCRdb to about 2021). For the study in its entirety: AZD1222 recipients with second doses at about 4 weeks or about 12 weeks were pooled, because spike-specific TCR depth and breadth did not differ between schedules. TCR sequencing covered approximately 230 trial participants: 207 given two doses of AZD1222 and 26 given two doses of MenACWY control vaccine. Trial participants were enrolled by age into 18-55, 56-69 and 70-plus year subgroups, with roughly 150, 30 and 60 TCR-sequenced participants respectively. What the study reported, not specific to this receptor: The whole spike protein was spanned by vaccine-associated CD4 TCRs, and dominant responses were seen in regions 160-218 and 743-854. Epitopes outside the regions mutated in the B.1.351 and B.1.1.7 variants were reportedly recognized by nearly half of the unique spike-specific TCRs. Participants were mostly white British, with more females than males. The authors suggested clonal diversity may have been underestimated. After two AZD1222 doses, both the breadth and the depth of spike-specific TCRs were significantly higher than at day 0 and than in MenACWY recipients. The 56-69-year group was small, and its depth increase did not reach significance, likely because of low power. No day 14 peak-response samples were available, so repertoires were characterized only after the peak T cell response. Conclusions about previously exposed vaccinees are limited because only a handful of AZD1222 recipients were SARS-CoV-2 seropositive at baseline.

Taken with the paper, the label for time point translates to: baseline before first vaccination. The vaccinee samples were drawn from two UK trials, COV001 and COV002, one of which was a single-blind randomized controlled phase 2/3 trial testing AZD1222 (ChAdOx1 nCoV-19) in healthy adults. For TCRbeta chain sequencing, PBMC samples were collected from trial participants at day 0 and at day 28 after the second dose. The CDR3 regions of human TCRbeta chains were analyzed by immunosequencing. The authors' analysis ran thus. Repertoire TCRs were checked for matches against a reference library of SARS-CoV-2-specific TCRs that had been generated using the MIRA antigen-specificity platform. Breadth was defined as the fraction of unique TCRs that were SARS-CoV-2-associated. Depth was defined as the fraction of total T cells that were SARS-CoV-2-associated. Each spike-specific TCR was assigned to its reactive spike region and to a CD4 or CD8 class using the MIRA data. Log10-transformed breadth and depth values were compared by one-way ANOVA with Sidak's multiple comparisons tests. TCRdb took this table from immuneACCESS and kept in-frame rearrangements with V and J called. Such tables lack part of the clones; where checked against another copy, unresolved V genes explain under half of the gap, and the rest is unexplained. V and J calls and clone size are those listed in that table; D and trimming were worked out from the DNA. The sample table contains around 170,000 clones; only one count was recorded for approximately 91% of them. Over 0.85% of the sample rests with the top ten.

The specimen comprised peripheral blood, sampled on day 0 of AZD1222 vaccination. In this chain, TRBV7-8 is recombined with TRBJ2-7; a stretch of 14 junction bases matches TRBD2. The sequence derives from an adult in good health. The DNA reads as follows: TGTGCCAGCAGCTTATACGGACTAGCGGGAGGCTCGGCACTTGGGGCCTACGAGCAGTACTTC. Translated, this is CASSLYGLAGGSALGAYEQYF. Where the CDR3 stops, the reference TRBV7-8 and TRBJ2-7 genes take over; the full variable domain is GAGVSQSPRYKVAKRGQDVALRCDPISGHVSLFWYQQALGQGPEFLTYFQNEAQLDKSGLPSDRFFAERPEGSVSTLKIQRTQQEDSAVYLCASSLYGLAGGSALGAYEQYFGPGTRLTVT.